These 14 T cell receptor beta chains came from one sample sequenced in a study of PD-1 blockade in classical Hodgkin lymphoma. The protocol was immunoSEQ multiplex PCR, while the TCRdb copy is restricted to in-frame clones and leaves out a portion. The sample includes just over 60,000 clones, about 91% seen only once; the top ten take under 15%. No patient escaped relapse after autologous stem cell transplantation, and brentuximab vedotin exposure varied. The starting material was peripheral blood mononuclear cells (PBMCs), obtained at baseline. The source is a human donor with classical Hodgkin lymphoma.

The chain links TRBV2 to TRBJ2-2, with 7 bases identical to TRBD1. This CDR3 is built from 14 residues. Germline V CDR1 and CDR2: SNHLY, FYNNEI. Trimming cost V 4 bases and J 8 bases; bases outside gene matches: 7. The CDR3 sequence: CASSVETGKGELFF. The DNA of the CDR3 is TGTGCCAGCAGTGTGGAGACAGGGAAAGGGGAGCTGTTTTTT. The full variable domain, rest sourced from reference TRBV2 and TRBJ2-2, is EPEVTQTPSHQVTQMGQEVILRCVPISNHLYFYWYRQILGQKVEFLVSFYNNEISEKSEIFDDQFSVERPDGSNFTLKIRSTKLEDSAMYFCASSVETGKGELFFGEGSRLTVL.

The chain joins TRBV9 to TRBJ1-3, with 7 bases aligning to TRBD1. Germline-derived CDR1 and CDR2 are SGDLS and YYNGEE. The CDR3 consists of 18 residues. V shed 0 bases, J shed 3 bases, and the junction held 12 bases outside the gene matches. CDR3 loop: CASSVASAGQASGNTIYF. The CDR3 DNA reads TGTGCCAGCAGCGTAGCTTCCGCAGGACAGGCAAGTGGAAACACCATATATTTT.

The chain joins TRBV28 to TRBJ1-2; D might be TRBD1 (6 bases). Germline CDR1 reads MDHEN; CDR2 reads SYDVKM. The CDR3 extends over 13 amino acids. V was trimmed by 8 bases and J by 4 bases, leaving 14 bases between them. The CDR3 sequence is CASLTDSGYGYTF. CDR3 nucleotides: TGTGCCAGCCTTACGGACAGCGGCTATGGCTACACCTTC.

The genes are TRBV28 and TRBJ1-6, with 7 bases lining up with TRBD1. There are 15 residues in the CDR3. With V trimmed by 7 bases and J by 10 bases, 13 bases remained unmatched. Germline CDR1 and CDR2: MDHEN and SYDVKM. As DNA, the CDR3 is TGTGCCAGCACCCCCCAGGACAGGTCAGGCTCACCCCTCCACTTT. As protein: CASTPQDRSGSPLHF.

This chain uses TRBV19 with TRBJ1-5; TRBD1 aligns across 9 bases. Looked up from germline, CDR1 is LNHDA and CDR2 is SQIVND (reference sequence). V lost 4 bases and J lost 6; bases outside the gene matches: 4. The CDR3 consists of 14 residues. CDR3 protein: CASSTTGGGQPQHF. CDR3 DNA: TGTGCCAGTAGTACGACAGGGGGAGGTCAGCCCCAGCATTTT.

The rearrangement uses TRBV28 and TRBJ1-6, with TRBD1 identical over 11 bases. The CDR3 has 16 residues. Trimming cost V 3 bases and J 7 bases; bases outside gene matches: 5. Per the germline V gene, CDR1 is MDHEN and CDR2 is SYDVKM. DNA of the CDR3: TGTGCCAGCAGTTTCCGGGGGACAGGGGGAAATTCACCCCTCCACTTT. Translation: CASSFRGTGGNSPLHF.

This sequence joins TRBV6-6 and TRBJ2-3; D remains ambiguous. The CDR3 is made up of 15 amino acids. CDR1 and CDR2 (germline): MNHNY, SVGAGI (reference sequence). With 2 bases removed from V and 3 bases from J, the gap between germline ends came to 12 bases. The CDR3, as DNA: TGTGCCAGCAGTTACCCCGCCATTGGAACAGATACGCAGTATTTT. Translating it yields CASSYPAIGTDTQYF.

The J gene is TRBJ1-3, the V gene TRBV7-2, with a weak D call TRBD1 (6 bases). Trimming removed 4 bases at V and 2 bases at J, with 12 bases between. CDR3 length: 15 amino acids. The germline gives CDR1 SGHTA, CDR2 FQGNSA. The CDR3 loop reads CASSSDSRTGNTIYF. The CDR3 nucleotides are TGTGCCAGCAGCTCGGACAGCCGGACTGGAAACACCATATATTTT.

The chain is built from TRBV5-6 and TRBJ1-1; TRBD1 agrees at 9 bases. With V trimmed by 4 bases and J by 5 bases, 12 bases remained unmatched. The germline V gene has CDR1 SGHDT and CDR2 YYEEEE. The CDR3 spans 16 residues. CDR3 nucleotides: TGTGCCAGCAGCCTTTCCGGGACAGGGAGATGGACTGAAGCTTTCTTT. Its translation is CASSLSGTGRWTEAFF.

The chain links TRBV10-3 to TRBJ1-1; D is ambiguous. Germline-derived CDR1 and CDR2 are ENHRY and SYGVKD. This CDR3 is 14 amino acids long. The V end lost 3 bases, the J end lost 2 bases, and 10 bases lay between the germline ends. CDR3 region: CAISEAVFNTEAFF. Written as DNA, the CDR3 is TGTGCCATCAGTGAAGCCGTCTTTAACACTGAAGCTTTCTTT.

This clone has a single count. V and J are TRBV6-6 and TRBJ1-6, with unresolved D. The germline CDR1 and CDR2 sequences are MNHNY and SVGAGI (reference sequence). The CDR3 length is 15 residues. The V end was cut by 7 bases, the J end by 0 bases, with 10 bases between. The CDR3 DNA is TGTGCCAGCACGGGGTTTAGCTCCTATAATTCACCCCTCCACTTT. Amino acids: CASTGFSSYNSPLHF.

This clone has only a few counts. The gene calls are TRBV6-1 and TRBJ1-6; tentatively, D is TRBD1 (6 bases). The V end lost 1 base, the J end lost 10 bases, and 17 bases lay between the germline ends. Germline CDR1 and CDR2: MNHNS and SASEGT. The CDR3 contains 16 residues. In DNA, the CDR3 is TGTGCCAGCAGTGAAGAAGTCAGGGGAGGAAGGTCACCCCTCCACTTT. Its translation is CASSEEVRGGRSPLHF.

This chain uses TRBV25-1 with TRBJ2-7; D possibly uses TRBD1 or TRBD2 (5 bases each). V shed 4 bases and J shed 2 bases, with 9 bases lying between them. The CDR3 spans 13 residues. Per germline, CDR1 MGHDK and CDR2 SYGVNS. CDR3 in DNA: TGTGCCAGCAGTGCAGGGAGAACCTACGAGCAGTACTTC. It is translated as CASSAGRTYEQYF.

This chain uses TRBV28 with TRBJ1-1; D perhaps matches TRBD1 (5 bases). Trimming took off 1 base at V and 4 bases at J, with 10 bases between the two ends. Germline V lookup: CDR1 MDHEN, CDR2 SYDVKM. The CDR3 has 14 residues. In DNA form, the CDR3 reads TGTGCCAGCAGTTTATTGGGGGGAGGCACTGAAGCTTTCTTT. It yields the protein CASSLLGGGTEAFF.